Listed below are T cell receptor beta chains from one sample, sequenced in a study of T cells in localized non-small cell lung cancer. The method was immunoSEQ multiplex PCR; TCRdb's version includes in-frame clones alone and lacks a portion of them. The sample includes some 35,000 clones, over 85% of them seen just once. The sequencing used peripheral blood, collected before any cancer treatment. All receptors derive from a female donor over 55 with stage I lung adenocarcinoma. CDR3s include the opening cysteine and the closing phenylalanine or tryptophan. Each record gives: V gene, D gene, J gene, clone size, CDR3 protein, CDR3 DNA. A D gene is named only where the DNA matches it firmly. For some rows the clone size is stated as once, few or many, or as a class when expanded; others skip it.

V gene: TRBV2; D gene: TRBD1; J gene: TRBJ2-2; clone size: .; CDR3 protein: CASRAGTGRTGELFF; CDR3 DNA: TGTGCCAGCAGAGCCGGGACAGGACGCACCGGGGAGCTGTTTTTT
V gene: TRBV28; D gene: .; J gene: TRBJ2-2; clone size: .; CDR3 protein: CASSRSGTSGTGELFF; CDR3 DNA: TGTGCCAGCAGCCGTTCAGGGACAAGCGGCACCGGGGAGCTGTTTTTT
V gene: TRBV28; D gene: .; J gene: TRBJ1-1; clone size: few; CDR3 protein: CASSLMGIKNTEAFF; CDR3 DNA: TGTGCCAGCAGTTTAATGGGGATCAAGAACACTGAAGCTTTCTTT
V gene: TRBV4-2; D gene: TRBD1; J gene: TRBJ2-5; clone size: .; CDR3 protein: CASSQDGTGGQETQYF; CDR3 DNA: TGTGCCAGCAGCCAAGATGGGACAGGGGGTCAAGAGACCCAGTACTTC
V gene: TRBV19; D gene: TRBD2; J gene: TRBJ2-1; clone size: .; CDR3 protein: CASSHLAGGSYNEQFF; CDR3 DNA: TGTGCCAGTAGTCATTTAGCGGGCGGCTCCTACAATGAGCAGTTCTTC
V gene: TRBV2; D gene: .; J gene: TRBJ1-5; clone size: .; CDR3 protein: CASSEIRGYQPQHF; CDR3 DNA: TGTGCCAGCAGTGAAATTCGGGGATATCAGCCCCAGCATTTT
V gene: TRBV7-6; D gene: .; J gene: TRBJ2-3; clone size: .; CDR3 protein: CASSLNWGAGYSTDTQYF; CDR3 DNA: TGTGCCAGCAGCTTAAACTGGGGGGCAGGGTATAGCACAGATACGCAGTATTTT
V gene: TRBV2; D gene: .; J gene: TRBJ1-4; clone size: .; CDR3 protein: CASGNRDVSEKLFF; CDR3 DNA: TGTGCCAGCGGGAACAGGGACGTTAGTGAAAAACTGTTTTTT
V gene: TRBV19; D gene: TRBD1; J gene: TRBJ1-1; clone size: .; CDR3 protein: CASSMGQLNTEAFF; CDR3 DNA: TGTGCCAGTAGTATGGGACAGTTGAACACTGAAGCTTTCTTT
V gene: TRBV9; D gene: TRBD2; J gene: TRBJ2-3; clone size: .; CDR3 protein: CASSDGGGATDTQYF; CDR3 DNA: TGTGCCAGCAGCGACGGCGGGGGGGCCACAGATACGCAGTATTTT
V gene: TRBV9; D gene: .; J gene: TRBJ1-5; clone size: .; CDR3 protein: CASSGGQTNQPQHF; CDR3 DNA: TGTGCCAGCAGCGGCGGACAGACTAATCAGCCCCAGCATTTT
V gene: TRBV5-4; D gene: .; J gene: TRBJ2-6; clone size: .; CDR3 protein: CASYVPGLSGANVLTF; CDR3 DNA: TGTGCCAGCTACGTGCCGGGACTCTCTGGGGCCAACGTCCTGACTTTC
V gene: TRBV11-2; D gene: .; J gene: TRBJ2-2; clone size: .; CDR3 protein: CASSSMVQEGELFF; CDR3 DNA: TGTGCCAGCAGCTCAATGGTCCAAGAGGGGGAGCTGTTTTTT
V gene: TRBV29-1; D gene: TRBD2; J gene: TRBJ2-5; clone size: .; CDR3 protein: CSVEPGRGGETQYF; CDR3 DNA: TGCAGCGTTGAACCGGGACGGGGGGGTGAGACCCAGTACTTC
V gene: TRBV18; D gene: .; J gene: TRBJ2-2; clone size: .; CDR3 protein: CASSPHRGGTGELFF; CDR3 DNA: TGTGCCAGCTCACCGCACAGAGGTGGCACCGGGGAGCTGTTTTTT
V gene: TRBV27; D gene: .; J gene: TRBJ1-2; clone size: .; CDR3 protein: CASSFGQGGYTF; CDR3 DNA: TGTGCCAGCAGTTTTGGGCAGGGGGGCTACACCTTC
V gene: TRBV9; D gene: TRBD1; J gene: TRBJ2-3; clone size: .; CDR3 protein: CASSSLGHPTGADTQYF; CDR3 DNA: TGTGCCAGCAGCTCCCTTGGACACCCTACAGGGGCAGATACGCAGTATTTT
V gene: TRBV27; D gene: .; J gene: TRBJ2-2; clone size: .; CDR3 protein: CASSLSRWGSPGELFF; CDR3 DNA: TGTGCCAGCAGTTTATCGAGGTGGGGGTCCCCCGGGGAGCTGTTTTTT
V gene: TRBV7-3; D gene: TRBD1; J gene: TRBJ1-2; clone size: .; CDR3 protein: CASSLIRDRGLNRLGYTF; CDR3 DNA: TGTGCCAGCAGCCTGATCCGGGACAGGGGGCTAAATCGTCTTGGCTACACCTTC
V gene: TRBV18; D gene: .; J gene: TRBJ1-4; clone size: .; CDR3 protein: CASSQGTTNEKLFF; CDR3 DNA: TGTGCCAGCTCACAGGGGACAACTAATGAAAAACTGTTTTTT
V gene: TRBV28; D gene: .; J gene: TRBJ1-5; clone size: .; CDR3 protein: CASRELYQPQHF; CDR3 DNA: TGTGCCAGCAGGGAGCTGTATCAGCCCCAGCATTTT
V gene: TRBV6-4; D gene: .; J gene: TRBJ2-1; clone size: .; CDR3 protein: CASSVGPGSYNEQFF; CDR3 DNA: TGTGCCAGCAGTGTGGGGCCAGGGAGTTACAATGAGCAGTTCTTC
V gene: TRBV6-5; D gene: TRBD2; J gene: TRBJ2-1; clone size: .; CDR3 protein: CASSFQGLAGFYEQFF; CDR3 DNA: TGTGCCAGCAGTTTCCAGGGACTAGCGGGGTTCTATGAGCAGTTCTTC
V gene: TRBV5-1; D gene: .; J gene: TRBJ2-3; clone size: .; CDR3 protein: CASSRGDRDDTQYF; CDR3 DNA: TGCGCCAGTTCGCGGGGGGACAGGGACGATACGCAGTATTTT
V gene: TRBV5-1; D gene: TRBD1; J gene: TRBJ1-4; clone size: .; CDR3 protein: CASSPLGGGSEKLFF; CDR3 DNA: TGCGCCAGCAGCCCGTTAGGGGGCGGCAGTGAAAAACTGTTTTTT
V gene: TRBV7-7; D gene: .; J gene: TRBJ2-7; clone size: .; CDR3 protein: CASSSRVQQTIPYEQYF; CDR3 DNA: TGTGCTAGCAGCTCCCGAGTGCAGCAGACTATACCCTACGAGCAGTACTTC
V gene: TRBV10-1; D gene: .; J gene: TRBJ2-4; clone size: .; CDR3 protein: CANLLDQQAKNIQYF; CDR3 DNA: TGCGCCAATCTACTAGACCAACAAGCCAAAAACATTCAGTACTTC
V gene: TRBV25-1; D gene: .; J gene: TRBJ2-7; clone size: once; CDR3 protein: CASSDPGNYEQYF; CDR3 DNA: TGTGCCAGCAGTGACCCGGGGAACTACGAGCAGTACTTC
V gene: TRBV27; D gene: .; J gene: TRBJ2-3; clone size: .; CDR3 protein: CASRLELGTDTQYF; CDR3 DNA: TGTGCCAGCAGGCTAGAATTAGGGACAGATACGCAGTATTTT
V gene: TRBV5-1; D gene: .; J gene: TRBJ1-1; clone size: .; CDR3 protein: CASRYRANTEAFF; CDR3 DNA: TGCGCCAGCAGGTACAGGGCGAACACTGAAGCTTTCTTT
V gene: TRBV5-1; D gene: .; J gene: TRBJ1-2; clone size: .; CDR3 protein: CASSADRLYGYTF; CDR3 DNA: TGCGCCAGCAGTGCTGACAGGCTCTATGGCTACACCTTC
V gene: TRBV5-8; D gene: .; J gene: TRBJ2-3; clone size: .; CDR3 protein: CASSLRGSSTDTQYF; CDR3 DNA: TGTGCCAGCAGCTTGCGGGGGAGTAGCACAGATACGCAGTATTTT
V gene: TRBV4-2; D gene: .; J gene: TRBJ1-2; clone size: .; CDR3 protein: CASSQTTRAHGYTF; CDR3 DNA: TGTGCCAGCAGCCAAACGACGAGGGCCCATGGCTACACCTTC
V gene: TRBV4-1; D gene: .; J gene: TRBJ1-6; clone size: few; CDR3 protein: CASSQEKEGYSPLHF; CDR3 DNA: TGCGCCAGCAGCCAAGAGAAGGAGGGATATTCACCCCTCCACTTT
V gene: TRBV5-1; D gene: TRBD1; J gene: TRBJ2-7; clone size: .; CDR3 protein: CASSLNWDRVYEQYF; CDR3 DNA: TGCGCCAGCAGCTTGAACTGGGACAGGGTCTACGAGCAGTACTTC
V gene: TRBV6-5; D gene: .; J gene: TRBJ2-6; clone size: .; CDR3 protein: CASSLELVSGANVLTF; CDR3 DNA: TGTGCCAGCAGTTTGGAGCTAGTCTCTGGGGCCAACGTCCTGACTTTC
V gene: TRBV9; D gene: .; J gene: TRBJ2-5; clone size: .; CDR3 protein: CASSVGLKETQYF; CDR3 DNA: TGTGCCAGCAGCGTCGGACTAAAAGAGACCCAGTACTTC
V gene: TRBV6-6; D gene: .; J gene: TRBJ2-5; clone size: .; CDR3 protein: CASRGMDTQETQYF; CDR3 DNA: TGTGCCAGCAGGGGGATGGACACCCAAGAGACCCAGTACTTC